This note documents a single T cell receptor (beta chain) sequence. This sample is drawn from a study of liver allograft versus peripheral blood T cells. Across the whole study: Transplanted-liver and recipient peripheral blood T cell receptor repertoires were compared.

TCRdb passed the reads through MiXCR, listing each CDR3 protein once. The sample carries roughly 8,500 distinct CDR3 sequences, approximately 26% recorded once. Unmatched junction bases numbered 11, after V lost 6 bases and J lost 7 bases. This CDR3 has 16 amino acids. The gene calls are TRBV12-3 or TRBV12-4 and TRBJ2-1, with 11 positions matching TRBD2. This receptor was taken from a human patient who had a liver transplant. Some T cells may trace back to the graft donor. CDR3 region: CASSRALAGVYNEQFF. The CDR3 DNA follows: TGTGCCAGCAGCCGTGCACTAGCGGGAGTTTATAATGAGCAGTTCTTC.